These 16 T cell receptor beta chains were all obtained from the same sample, sequenced in a study of CD8 T cells in Susac syndrome (dated by TCRdb to the late 2010s). The library was obtained by the immunoSEQ multiplex PCR assay. RNA was extracted using the RNeasy kit, and about 0.45 to 1 ug of the RNA was reverse transcribed with random hexamers. Starting from the raw public reads, TCRdb applied fastp trimming at Q25, assembled clones with MiXCR and retained in-frame beta chains. When rows share a CDR3 protein, they turn into one entry using the most common DNA and genes. A total of about 120,000 distinct CDR3 sequences appear in this sample, around 90% of them only once. The leading ten clones occupy around 0.14% of the sample. Sequencing was performed on CD4+ T cells from PBMCs. Receptors originate from a human donor in good health.

The chain has TRBV15 and TRBJ2-4; 9 bases match TRBD1. Trimming took 0 bases from V and 8 from J; bases not matched to a gene: 5. CDR3 length: 15 amino acids. Germline loops: CDR1 LNHNV, CDR2 YYDKDF (reference sequence). The CDR3 DNA sequence: TGTGCCACCAGCAGAGAAGGACAGGGGAGAGACATTCAGTACTTC. This sequence encodes CATSREGQGRDIQYF.

The chain combines TRBV6-6 with TRBJ2-5; perhaps D is TRBD1 or TRBD2 (7 bases each). Germline V gene sequence: CDR1 MNHNY, CDR2 SVGAGI (reference sequence). V was trimmed by 6 bases and J by 7 bases, leaving 12 bases between them. The CDR3 is made up of 12 amino acids. CDR3 region: CASSQGGTTQYF. The DNA of the CDR3 is TGTGCCAGCAGCCAGGGGGGGACGACCCAGTACTTC.

The DNA of the CDR3 is TGCAGTGCTAATGGACAGGGGCCACTTCGCGACAATGAGCAGTTCTTC. Protein sequence: CSANGQGPLRDNEQFF. The chain is built from TRBV20-1 and TRBJ2-1; TRBD1 aligns across 9 bases. With V trimmed by 4 bases and J by 5 bases, 12 bases remained unmatched. The germline V gene has CDR1 DFQATT and CDR2 SNEGSKA (reference sequence). The CDR3 spans 16 residues.

The genes are TRBV25-1 and TRBJ1-3; possibly TRBD1 for D (5 bases). V lost 3 bases and J 4 bases, leaving 10 bases between the germline ends. CDR1 and CDR2 (germline): MGHDK, SYGVNS. This CDR3 has 14 residues. The CDR3 loop is CASSDRDLGNTIYF. DNA of the CDR3: TGTGCCAGCAGTGACCGGGACCTAGGAAACACCATATATTTT.

The gene calls are TRBV18 and TRBJ2-6; D uncertain. Germline CDR1 is KGHSH and CDR2 is LQKENI. This CDR3 has 15 amino acids. The V end lost 3 bases, the J end lost 0 bases, and 6 bases lay between the germline ends. This CDR3 is CASSPQHSGANVLTF. CDR3 DNA: TGTGCCAGCTCACCGCAGCACTCTGGGGCCAACGTCCTGACTTTC. Full variable domain (outside the CDR3, taken from reference TRBV18 and TRBJ2-6): NAGVMQNPRHLVRRRGQEARLRCSPMKGHSHVYWYRQLPEEGLKFMVYLQKENIIDESGMPKERFSAEFPKEGPSILRIQQVVRGDSAAYFCASSPQHSGANVLTFGAGSRLTVL.

In the case of this clonotype: Germline is not matched at one junction end, which may reflect a read error. This chain connects TRBV6-5 to TRBJ2-5; 7 bases agree with TRBD1. Germline V gene sequence: CDR1 MNHEY, CDR2 SVGAGI. The CDR3 totals 14 residues. CDR3 amino acids: CASCYNRGRETQYF. The DNA of the CDR3 is TGTGCCAGCTGTTACAATAGGGGGCGAGAGACCCAGTACTTC.

Turning to this clonotype: A read error may account for a junction end that differs from germline. This chain joins TRBV11-2 and TRBJ1-2; 7 bases match TRBD1. Germline V lookup: CDR1 SGHAT, CDR2 FQNNGV. There are 14 residues in the CDR3. DNA of the CDR3: TGTGCCAGCAGCTTAGGGGGACAGCACTATGGCTACACTTTC. It codes for CASSLGGQHYGYTF.

The J gene is TRBJ2-7, the V gene TRBV6-1; TRBD2 matches at 8 bases. V gave up 2 bases and J gave up 5 bases; unmatched junction bases: 5. CDR1 is MNHNS, CDR2 SASEGT, per germline. This CDR3 has 14 residues. This CDR3 is CASSELAGYHEQYF. CDR3 sequence (DNA): TGTGCCAGCAGTGAACTAGCGGGTTACCACGAGCAGTACTTC.

DNA of the CDR3: TGCAGCGTTGGAGGGGGCGGCGGAGAGACCCAGTACTTC. It encodes CSVGGGGGETQYF. This sequence joins TRBV29-1 and TRBJ2-5; 7 bases fit TRBD1. The J segment lost 4 bases and the V segment lost 4 bases, leaving 6 bases of the junction unmatched. The germline CDR1 and CDR2 sequences are SQVTM and ANQGSEA. The CDR3 runs to 13 residues.

The chain recombines TRBV5-1 with TRBJ1-1; 7 nucleotides agree with TRBD1. Germline V gene data show CDR1 as SGHRS and CDR2 as YFSETQ. The CDR3 has 14 amino acids. The J segment lost 4 bases and the V segment lost 4 bases, leaving 7 bases of the junction unmatched. For the CDR3, the DNA is TGCGCCAGCAGCACTGAACAGGGGAGCACTGAAGCTTTCTTT. It codes for CASSTEQGSTEAFF.

As to this clonotype: Compared with germline, one end of the junction differs, possibly owing to a read error. The chain joins TRBV15 to TRBJ2-6; D perhaps matches TRBD1 (5 bases). Germline values: CDR1 LNHNV, CDR2 YYDKDF (reference sequence). The CDR3 is 13 residues long. The CDR3 DNA sequence: TGTGCCACCAGCACATCTGGGGCCGACGTCCTGACTTTC. Translating gives CATSTSGADVLTF.

This rearrangement joins TRBV7-3 to TRBJ1-5; D call uncertain. The V gene's germline CDR1 is SGHTA and CDR2 FQGTGA. The ends were cut back, 4 bases at V and 3 bases at J, with 7 bases in the middle. CDR3 length: 13 amino acids. The CDR3 here is CASSSAVNQPQHF. CDR3 sequence (DNA): TGTGCCAGCAGCTCTGCCGTCAATCAGCCCCAGCATTTT. Full variable domain (rest looked up from reference TRBV7-3 and TRBJ1-5): GAGVSQTPSNKVTEKGKYVELRCDPISGHTALYWYRQSLGQGPEFLIYFQGTGAADDSGLPNDRFFAVRPEGSVSTLKIQRTERGDSAVYLCASSSAVNQPQHFGDGTRLSIL.

The chain has TRBV5-1 and TRBJ2-1; D is perhaps TRBD1 (6 bases). The CDR3 is 16 amino acids. Germline V CDR1 and CDR2: SGHRS, YFSETQ. V was cut by 2 bases and J by 0 bases, with 12 bases left in between. In DNA, the CDR3 is TGCGCCAGCAGCTTCGAACAGGGTAACTCCTACAATGAGCAGTTCTTC. Its translation is CASSFEQGNSYNEQFF. The variable domain in full, completed from reference TRBV5-1 and TRBJ2-1, reads KAGVTQTPRYLIKTRGQQVTLSCSPISGHRSVSWYQQTPGQGLQFLFEYFSETQRNKGNFPGRFSGRQFSNSRSEMNVSTLELGDSALYLCASSFEQGNSYNEQFFGPGTRLTVL.

The genes are TRBV12-3 or TRBV12-4 and TRBJ1-1; TRBD1 is a possible D gene (5 bases). The length of the CDR3 is 15 residues. V gave up 6 bases and J gave up 6 bases, with 20 bases separating them. Written as DNA, the CDR3 is TGTGCCAGCAGCTACCCCGGGGCCCCCAGGGCTGAAGCTTTCTTT. This sequence encodes CASSYPGAPRAEAFF.

This sequence joins TRBV20-1 and TRBJ1-5; D call uncertain. The V and J ends lost 0 bases and 2 bases respectively, with 5 bases between them. The CDR3 consists of 13 residues. CDR1 DFQATT and CDR2 SNEGSKA come from the germline V gene (reference sequence). The CDR3 DNA sequence: TGCAGTGCTAGAGAGGCCGGCAATCAGCCCCAGCATTTT. It is translated as CSAREAGNQPQHF.

The DNA of the CDR3 is TGTGCCAGCAGTGGCCTTGACAATGAGCAGTTCTTC. Protein: CASSGLDNEQFF. The V and J genes are TRBV2 and TRBJ2-1, with D unclear. Germline assignment: CDR1 SNHLY and CDR2 FYNNEI. The CDR3 is made up of 12 amino acids. The V and J ends lost 4 bases and 5 bases respectively, with 6 bases between them.